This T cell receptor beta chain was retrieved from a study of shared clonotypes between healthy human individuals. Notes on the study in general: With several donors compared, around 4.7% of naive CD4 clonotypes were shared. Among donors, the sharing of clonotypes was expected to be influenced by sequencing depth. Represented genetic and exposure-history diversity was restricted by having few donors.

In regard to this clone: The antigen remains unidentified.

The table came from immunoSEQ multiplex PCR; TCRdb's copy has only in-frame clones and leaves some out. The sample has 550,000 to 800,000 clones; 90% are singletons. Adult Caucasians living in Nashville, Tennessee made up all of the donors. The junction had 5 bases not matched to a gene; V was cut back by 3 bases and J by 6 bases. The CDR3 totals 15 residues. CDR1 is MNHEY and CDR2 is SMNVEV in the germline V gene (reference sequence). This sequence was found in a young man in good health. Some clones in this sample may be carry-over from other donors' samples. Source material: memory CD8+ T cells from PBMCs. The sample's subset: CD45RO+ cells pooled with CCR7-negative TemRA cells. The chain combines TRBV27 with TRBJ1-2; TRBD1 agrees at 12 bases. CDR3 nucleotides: TGTGCCAGCAGTTTCCGGGACAGGGGGCACAATGGCTACACCTTC. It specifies CASSFRDRGHNGYTF.